This T cell receptor beta chain was recovered during a study of radiation and T cells in renal cell carcinoma. Notes on this clone: Germline and junction disagree at one end, which may indicate a read error.

Assay used: immunoSEQ multiplex PCR; TCRdb lists only in-frame clones, some missing. The sample contains tens of thousands of clones, roughly 80% of which appear only once. Stated time point: baseline pretreatment blood. Treatment defined: 15 Gy SBRT to primary tumor, nephrectomy 4 weeks later. The patient's renal cell carcinoma had clear cell pathology. Germline V gene sequence: CDR1 MGHRA, CDR2 YSYEKL. CDR3 length: 13 amino acids. This TCR derives from a man between 60 and 70 years old with renal cell carcinoma. The gene calls are TRBV4-1 and TRBJ1-2; tentatively, D is TRBD1 (5 bases). Sequencing used blood, obtained from a patient whose treatment included radiotherapy and nephrectomy. CDR3 DNA: TGCGCCAGCAGCCAAGATCTAGAGGGACTCTTCCACTTC. Translation: CASSQDLEGLFHF.